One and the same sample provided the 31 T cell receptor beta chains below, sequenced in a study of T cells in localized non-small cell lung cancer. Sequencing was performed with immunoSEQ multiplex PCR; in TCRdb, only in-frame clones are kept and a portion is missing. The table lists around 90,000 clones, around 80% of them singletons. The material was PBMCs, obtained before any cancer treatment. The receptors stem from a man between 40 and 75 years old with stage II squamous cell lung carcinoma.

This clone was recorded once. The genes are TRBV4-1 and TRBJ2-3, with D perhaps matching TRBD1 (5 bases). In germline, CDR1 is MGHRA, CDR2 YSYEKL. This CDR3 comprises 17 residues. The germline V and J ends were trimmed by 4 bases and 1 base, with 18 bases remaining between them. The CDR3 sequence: CASSPPMGHQRTDTQYF. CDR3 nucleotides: TGCGCCAGCAGCCCCCCAATGGGGCACCAACGCACAGATACGCAGTATTTT.

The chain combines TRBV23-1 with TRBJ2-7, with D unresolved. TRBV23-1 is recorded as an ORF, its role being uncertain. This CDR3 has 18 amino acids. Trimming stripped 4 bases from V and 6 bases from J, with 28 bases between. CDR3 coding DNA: TGCGCCAGCAGTCCAACGATTTTGAAGCCTCGTATCATATGCGAGCAGTACTTC. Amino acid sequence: CASSPTILKPRIICEQYF.

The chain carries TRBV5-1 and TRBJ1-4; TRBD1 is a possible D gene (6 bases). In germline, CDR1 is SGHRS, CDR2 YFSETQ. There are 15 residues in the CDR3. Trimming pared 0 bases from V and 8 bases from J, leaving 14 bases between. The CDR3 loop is CASSLGAQGREKLFF. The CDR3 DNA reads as TGCGCCAGCAGCTTGGGGGCCCAGGGGCGAGAAAAACTGTTTTTT.

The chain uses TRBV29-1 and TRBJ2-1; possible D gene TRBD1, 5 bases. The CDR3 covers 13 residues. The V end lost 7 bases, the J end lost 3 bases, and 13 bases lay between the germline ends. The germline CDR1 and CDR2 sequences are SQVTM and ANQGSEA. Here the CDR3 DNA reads TGCAGCGCGGAAGACAGTCTCTACAATGAGCAGTTCTTC. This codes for CSAEDSLYNEQFF.

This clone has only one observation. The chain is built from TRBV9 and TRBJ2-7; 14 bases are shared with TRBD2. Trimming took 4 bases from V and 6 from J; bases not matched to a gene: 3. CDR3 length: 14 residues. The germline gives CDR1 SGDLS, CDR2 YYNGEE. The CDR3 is CASSPTSGRGEQYF. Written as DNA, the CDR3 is TGTGCCAGCAGCCCGACTAGCGGGAGGGGCGAGCAGTACTTC.

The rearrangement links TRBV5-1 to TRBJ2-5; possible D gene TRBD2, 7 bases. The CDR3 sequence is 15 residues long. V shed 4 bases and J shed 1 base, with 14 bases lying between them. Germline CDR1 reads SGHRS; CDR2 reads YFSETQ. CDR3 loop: CASSPTGGPQETQYF. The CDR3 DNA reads TGCGCCAGCAGCCCTACGGGGGGCCCCCAAGAGACCCAGTACTTC.

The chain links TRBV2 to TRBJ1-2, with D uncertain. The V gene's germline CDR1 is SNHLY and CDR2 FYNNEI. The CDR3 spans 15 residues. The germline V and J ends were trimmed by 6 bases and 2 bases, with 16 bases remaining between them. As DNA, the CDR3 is TGTGCCAGCAGCCCCCTTCCGTCGATCAACTATGGCTACACCTTC. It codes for CASSPLPSINYGYTF.

The CDR3 DNA follows: TGTGCCAGCAGCTTGGATGGGATTGGCACTGAAGCTTTCTTT. Translating it yields CASSLDGIGTEAFF. V usage is TRBV5-4 and J usage is TRBJ1-1; unclear D gene. This CDR3 has 14 amino acids. Germline loops: CDR1 SGHNT, CDR2 YYREEE (reference sequence). Trimming left V 0 bases short and J 4 bases short, with 10 bases between.

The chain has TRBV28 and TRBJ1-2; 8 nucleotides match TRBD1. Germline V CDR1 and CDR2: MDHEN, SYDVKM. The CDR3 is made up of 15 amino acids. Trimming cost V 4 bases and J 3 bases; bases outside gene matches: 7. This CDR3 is CASSSGTGVYYGYTF. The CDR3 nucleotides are TGTGCCAGCAGTTCAGGGACAGGAGTATACTATGGCTACACCTTC.

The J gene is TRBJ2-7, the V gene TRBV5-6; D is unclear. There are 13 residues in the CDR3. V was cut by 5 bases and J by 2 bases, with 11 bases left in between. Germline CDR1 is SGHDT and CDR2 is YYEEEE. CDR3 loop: CASSSGSTYEQYF. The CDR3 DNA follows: TGTGCCAGCAGTTCCGGGTCAACCTACGAGCAGTACTTC.

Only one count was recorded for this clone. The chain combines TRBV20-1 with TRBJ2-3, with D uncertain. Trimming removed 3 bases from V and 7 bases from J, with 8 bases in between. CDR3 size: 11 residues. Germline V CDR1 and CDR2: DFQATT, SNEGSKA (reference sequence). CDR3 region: CSARRQNTQYF. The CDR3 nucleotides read TGCAGTGCTAGGCGGCAAAATACGCAGTATTTT.

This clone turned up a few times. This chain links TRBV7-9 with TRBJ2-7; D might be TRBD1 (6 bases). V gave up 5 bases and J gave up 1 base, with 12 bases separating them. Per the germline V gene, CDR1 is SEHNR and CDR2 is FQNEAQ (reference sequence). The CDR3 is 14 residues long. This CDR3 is CASSNTGFSYEQYF. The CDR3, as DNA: TGTGCCAGCAGCAACACAGGGTTTTCCTACGAGCAGTACTTC. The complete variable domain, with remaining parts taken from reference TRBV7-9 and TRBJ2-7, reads DTGVSQNPRHKITKRGQNVTFRCDPISEHNRLYWYRQTLGQGPEFLTYFQNEAQLEKSRLLSDRFSAERPKGSFSTLEIQRTEQGDSAMYLCASSNTGFSYEQYFGPGTRLTVT.

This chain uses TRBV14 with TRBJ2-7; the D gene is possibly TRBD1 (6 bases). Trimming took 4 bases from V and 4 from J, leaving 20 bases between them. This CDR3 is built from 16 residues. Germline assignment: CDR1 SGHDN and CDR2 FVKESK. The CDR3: CASSPQGYRESYEQYF. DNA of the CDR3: TGTGCCAGCAGCCCCCAGGGGTACAGAGAGAGTTACGAGCAGTACTTC.

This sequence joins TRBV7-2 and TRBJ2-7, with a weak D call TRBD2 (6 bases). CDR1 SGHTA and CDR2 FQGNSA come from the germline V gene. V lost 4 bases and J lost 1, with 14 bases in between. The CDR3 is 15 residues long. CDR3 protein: CASSYGPSVSYEQYF. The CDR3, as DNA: TGTGCCAGCAGCTATGGACCTAGCGTGTCCTACGAGCAGTACTTC.

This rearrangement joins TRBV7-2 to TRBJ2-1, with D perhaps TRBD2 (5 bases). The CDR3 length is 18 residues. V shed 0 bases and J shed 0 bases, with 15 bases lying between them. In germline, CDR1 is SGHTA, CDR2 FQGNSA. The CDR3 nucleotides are TGTGCCAGCAGCTTAGCAGGGCGGACTTTCAGCTCCTACAATGAGCAGTTCTTC. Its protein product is CASSLAGRTFSSYNEQFF.

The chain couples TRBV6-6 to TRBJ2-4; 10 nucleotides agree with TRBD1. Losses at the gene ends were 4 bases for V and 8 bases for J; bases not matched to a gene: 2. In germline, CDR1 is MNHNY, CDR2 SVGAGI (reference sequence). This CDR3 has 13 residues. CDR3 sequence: CASSSGTGDIQYF. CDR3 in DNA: TGTGCCAGCAGTTCCGGGACAGGGGACATTCAGTACTTC.

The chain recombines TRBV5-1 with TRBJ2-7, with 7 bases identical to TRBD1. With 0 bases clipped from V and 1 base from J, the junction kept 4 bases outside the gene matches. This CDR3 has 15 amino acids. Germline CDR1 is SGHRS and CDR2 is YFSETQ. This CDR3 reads CASSLGQGHSYEQYF. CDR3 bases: TGCGCCAGCAGCTTGGGACAGGGTCATTCCTACGAGCAGTACTTC.

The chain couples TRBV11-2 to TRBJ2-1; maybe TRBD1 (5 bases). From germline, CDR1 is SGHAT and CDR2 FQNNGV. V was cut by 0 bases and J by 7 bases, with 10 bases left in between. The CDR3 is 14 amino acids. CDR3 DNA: TGTGCCAGCAGCTTAGATCAAAGGGGTAATGAGCAGTTCTTC. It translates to CASSLDQRGNEQFF.

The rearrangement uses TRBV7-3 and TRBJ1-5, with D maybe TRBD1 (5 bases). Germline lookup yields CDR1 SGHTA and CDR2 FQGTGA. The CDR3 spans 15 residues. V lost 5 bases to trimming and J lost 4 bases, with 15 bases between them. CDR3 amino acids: CASSRGRWGNQPQHF. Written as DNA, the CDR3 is TGTGCCAGCAGCCGGGGACGTTGGGGGAATCAGCCCCAGCATTTT.

The CDR3 loop reads CASSQEGGSSYEQYF. DNA of the CDR3: TGCGCCAGCAGCCAAGAAGGGGGCAGCTCCTACGAGCAGTACTTC. This chain connects TRBV4-1 to TRBJ2-7; 7 nucleotides agree with TRBD1. Trimming cost V 0 bases and J 0 bases; bases outside gene matches: 2. This CDR3 is 15 amino acids long. Germline V gene data show CDR1 as MGHRA and CDR2 as YSYEKL.

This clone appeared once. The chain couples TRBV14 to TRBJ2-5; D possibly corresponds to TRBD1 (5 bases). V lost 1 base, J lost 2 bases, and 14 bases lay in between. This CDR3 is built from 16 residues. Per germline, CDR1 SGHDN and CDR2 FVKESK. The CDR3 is CASSQVWANRQETQYF. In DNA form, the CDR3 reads TGTGCCAGCAGCCAAGTTTGGGCGAACAGGCAAGAGACCCAGTACTTC.

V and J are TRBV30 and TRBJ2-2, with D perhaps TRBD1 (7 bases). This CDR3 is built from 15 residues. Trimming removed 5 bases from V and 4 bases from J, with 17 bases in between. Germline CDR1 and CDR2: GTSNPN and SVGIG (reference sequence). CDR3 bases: TGTGCCTGGGTGGGGAGGCAGGGGGTCACCGGGGAGCTGTTTTTT. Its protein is CAWVGRQGVTGELFF.

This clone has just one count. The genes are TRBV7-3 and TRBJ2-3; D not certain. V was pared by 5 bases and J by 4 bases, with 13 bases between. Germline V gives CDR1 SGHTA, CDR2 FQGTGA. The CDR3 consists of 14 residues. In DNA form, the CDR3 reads TGTGCCAGCAGCCTAAGGCTCAATGCAGATACGCAGTATTTT. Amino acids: CASSLRLNADTQYF.

The CDR3 sequence: CASSRLAGELFF. CDR3 sequence (DNA): TGTGCCAGCAGCCGACTAGCCGGGGAGCTGTTTTTT. V gene TRBV7-8 combines with J gene TRBJ2-2, with a tentative D call TRBD2 (6 bases). Trimming pared 5 bases from V and 6 bases from J, leaving 7 bases between. Per germline, CDR1 SGHVS and CDR2 FQNEAQ. CDR3 length: 12 amino acids.

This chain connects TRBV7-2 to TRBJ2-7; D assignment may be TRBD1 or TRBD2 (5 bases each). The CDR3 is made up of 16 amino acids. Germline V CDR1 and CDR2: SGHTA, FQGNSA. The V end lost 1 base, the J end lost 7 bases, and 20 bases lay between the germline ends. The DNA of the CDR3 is TGTGCCAGCAGCTTAGTGGGGACCCTCCAGCCTGGGGAGCAGTACTTC. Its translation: CASSLVGTLQPGEQYF.

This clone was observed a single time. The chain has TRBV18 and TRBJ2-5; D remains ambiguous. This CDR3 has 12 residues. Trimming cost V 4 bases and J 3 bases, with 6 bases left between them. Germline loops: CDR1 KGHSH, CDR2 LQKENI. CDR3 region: CASSLHEETQYF. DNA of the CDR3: TGTGCCAGCTCACTTCACGAAGAGACCCAGTACTTC.

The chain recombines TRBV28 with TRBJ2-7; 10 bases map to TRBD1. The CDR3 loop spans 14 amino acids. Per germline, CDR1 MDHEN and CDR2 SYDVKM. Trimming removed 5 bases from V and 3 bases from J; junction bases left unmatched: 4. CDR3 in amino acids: CASSGTGALYEQYF. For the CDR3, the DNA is TGTGCCAGCAGTGGGACAGGGGCCCTCTACGAGCAGTACTTC.

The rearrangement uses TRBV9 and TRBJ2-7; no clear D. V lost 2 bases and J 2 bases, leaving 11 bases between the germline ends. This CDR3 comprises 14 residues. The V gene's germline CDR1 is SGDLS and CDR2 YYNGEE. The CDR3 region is CASSVTPATYEQYF. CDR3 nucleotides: TGTGCCAGCAGCGTGACACCAGCGACCTACGAGCAGTACTTC. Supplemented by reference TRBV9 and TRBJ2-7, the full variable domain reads DSGVTQTPKHLITATGQRVTLRCSPRSGDLSVYWYQQSLDQGLQFLIQYYNGEERAKGNILERFSAQQFPDLHSELNLSSLELGDSALYFCASSVTPATYEQYFGPGTRLTVT.

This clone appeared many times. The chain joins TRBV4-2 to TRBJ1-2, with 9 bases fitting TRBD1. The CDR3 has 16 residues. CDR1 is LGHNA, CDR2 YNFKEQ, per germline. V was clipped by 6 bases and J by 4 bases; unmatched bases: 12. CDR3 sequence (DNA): TGTGCCAGCAGGCTAAGTCCGGGACAGGGATCCTATGGCTACACCTTC. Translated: CASRLSPGQGSYGYTF.

The CDR3 DNA follows: TGTGCCAGCAGCGTTACAGGGTTAGATACGCAGTATTTT. Encoded protein: CASSVTGLDTQYF. This rearrangement joins TRBV28 to TRBJ2-3, with D maybe TRBD1 (6 bases). Trimming cost V 6 bases and J 5 bases, with 12 bases left between them. From germline, CDR1 is MDHEN and CDR2 SYDVKM. The CDR3 runs 13 residues.

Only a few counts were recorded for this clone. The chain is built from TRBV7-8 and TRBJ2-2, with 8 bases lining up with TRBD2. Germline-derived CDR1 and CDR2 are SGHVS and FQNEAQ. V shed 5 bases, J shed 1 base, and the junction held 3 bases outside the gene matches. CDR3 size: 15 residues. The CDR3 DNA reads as TGTGCCAGCAGCGCTGCGGGGGGGAACACCGGGGAGCTGTTTTTT. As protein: CASSAAGGNTGELFF.